This TCR beta chain is drawn from a study of neoadjuvant anti-PD-1 for oral cavity cancer. Turning to the study itself: Patients without progression received a fourth nivolumab dose around day 43, then surgical resection on days 50-56.

This clone was seen a handful of times. What it binds is not known. The time point denotes: after neoadjuvant nivolumab, at surgical resection. The CDR3 is made up of 14 amino acids. Germline V gene data show CDR1 as SGDLS and CDR2 as YYNGEE. V dropped 7 bases and J dropped 7; count of bases not matched to a gene: 8. General study results and limits: Non-responders to neoadjuvant nivolumab had significantly more clonal PBMC T cells than responders. Treg/Th17 ratio rose with pretreatment blood and fell with post-treatment tumor TCRbeta clonality.

Most PBMC samples had approximately 480 ng input DNA in six replicates. Libraries were prepared by immunoSEQ multiplex PCR; TCRdb keeps only in-frame clonotypes and omits some of them. The repertoire holds around 8,900 clones, with around three quarters as singletons. The genes are TRBV9 and TRBJ2-2; 9 bases are a match to TRBD1. The sequenced sample was PBMCs, obtained after nivolumab (anti-PD-1) treatment. This TCR derives from a person aged 35-80 years with oral cavity squamous cell carcinoma. This CDR3 is CASRTGVSDGELFF. CDR3 bases: TGTGCCAGCCGGACAGGGGTCTCTGACGGGGAGCTGTTTTTT.